A single sample gave rise to the 14 T cell receptor beta chains below, sequenced in a study of blood T cell repertoires in COVID-19. Repertoires were generated with immunoSEQ multiplex PCR, while TCRdb's copy carries only in-frame clones and drops some. The table records 250,000 to 350,000 clones, 88% of them present only once. Material for sequencing was peripheral blood. The receptors originated from a woman aged 25 to 45 with COVID-19, enrolled during active disease.

This chain joins TRBV5-1 and TRBJ2-1; no clear D gene. V lost 4 bases, J lost 1 base, and 15 bases lay in between. Germline loops: CDR1 SGHRS, CDR2 YFSETQ. The length of the CDR3 is 16 residues. CDR3 nucleotides: TGCGCCAGCAGCACCACAGTACGGTCGTCCTACAATGAGCAGTTCTTC. Translated: CASSTTVRSSYNEQFF.

CDR3 nucleotide sequence: TGTGCCAGCACCCGGGACAGGGGAAACACCATATATTTT. The encoded protein is CASTRDRGNTIYF. The V call is TRBV2, the J call TRBJ1-3, with TRBD1 matching over 8 bases. Germline loops: CDR1 SNHLY, CDR2 FYNNEI. V was clipped by 7 bases and J by 4 bases; unmatched bases: 3. This CDR3 is built from 13 residues.

The chain uses TRBV5-1 and TRBJ1-6, with D unclear. V shed 3 bases and J shed 6 bases, with 19 bases lying between them. CDR1 and CDR2 from the germline V gene are SGHRS and YFSETQ. This CDR3 is 17 amino acids long. This CDR3 is CASSYSLSTRFNSPLHF. CDR3 coding DNA: TGCGCCAGCAGCTACTCCCTCTCGACAAGGTTTAATTCACCCCTCCACTTT.

CDR3 amino acids: CASSLDRGRAYEQYF. The CDR3, as DNA: TGTGCCAGCAGCTTAGACAGGGGGAGAGCCTACGAGCAGTACTTC. This sequence joins TRBV11-2 and TRBJ2-7; 7 bases line up with TRBD1. Germline V gene data show CDR1 as SGHAT and CDR2 as FQNNGV. The length of the CDR3 is 15 residues. Trimming at V came to 0 bases and at J to 2 bases, leaving 4 bases not matched to a gene.

The chain combines TRBV5-6 with TRBJ1-6; D is unclear. The length of the CDR3 is 13 residues. Trimming took off 3 bases at V and 5 bases at J, with 6 bases between the two ends. The germline V gene has CDR1 SGHDT and CDR2 YYEEEE. In DNA form, the CDR3 reads TGTGCCAGCAGCTCCAGGAATAATTCACCCCTCCACTTT. Residues: CASSSRNNSPLHF. The full variable domain, completed using reference TRBV5-6 and TRBJ1-6, is DAGVTQSPTHLIKTRGQQVTLRCSPKSGHDTVSWYQQALGQGPQFIFQYYEEEERQRGNFPDRFSGHQFPNYSSELNVNALLLGDSALYLCASSSRNNSPLHFGNGTRLTVT.

This chain uses TRBV11-3 with TRBJ2-2; a weak D match, TRBD1 (6 bases). Germline V CDR1 and CDR2: SGHNT, YENEEA. Trimming cost V 5 bases and J 5 bases, with 9 bases left between them. CDR3 size: 13 residues. The CDR3 coding sequence is TGTGCCAGCAGCCACAGGGTGACCGGGGAGCTGTTTTTT. Its protein product is CASSHRVTGELFF.

The genes are TRBV2 and TRBJ2-1, with 7 nucleotides matching TRBD2. The V and J ends lost 7 bases and 2 bases, in that order; junction bases with no gene match: 5. From germline, CDR1 is SNHLY and CDR2 FYNNEI. The CDR3 is made up of 14 amino acids. The CDR3 protein is CASTLRGAYNEQFF. The CDR3 nucleotides read TGTGCCAGCACCCTTCGGGGGGCCTACAATGAGCAGTTCTTC. The whole variable domain, filled in from reference TRBV2 and TRBJ2-1, reads EPEVTQTPSHQVTQMGQEVILRCVPISNHLYFYWYRQILGQKVEFLVSFYNNEISEKSEIFDDQFSVERPDGSNFTLKIRSTKLEDSAMYFCASTLRGAYNEQFFGPGTRLTVL.

In this sample, this clone turned up once. The J gene is TRBJ1-1, the V gene TRBV5-1, with D uncertain. CDR3 length: 15 residues. The V end was cut by 0 bases, the J end by 8 bases, with 17 bases between. Germline assignment: CDR1 SGHRS and CDR2 YFSETQ. The CDR3 DNA reads as TGCGCCAGCAGCTTGGCCTTATCGACAAGAGGGGAAGCTTTCTTT. It codes for CASSLALSTRGEAFF.

The genes are TRBV7-9 and TRBJ2-2; a weak D match, TRBD2 (7 bases). The germline V gene encodes CDR1 SEHNR and CDR2 FQNEAQ (reference sequence). Deletions cut 2 bases from V and 3 bases from J, with 13 bases between. This CDR3 is 16 amino acids long. This chain's CDR3 is CASSLPGGRDTGELFF. The CDR3 bases are TGTGCCAGCAGCTTACCCGGGGGGCGGGACACCGGGGAGCTGTTTTTT.

The chain is built from TRBV4-2 and TRBJ2-3; no definite D call. The CDR3 length is 16 residues. Trimming removed 0 bases from V and 6 bases from J, with 16 bases in between. The germline gives CDR1 LGHNA, CDR2 YNFKEQ. This CDR3 is CASSQEWSGSVDTQYF. CDR3 DNA: TGTGCCAGCAGCCAAGAATGGTCAGGTTCGGTGGATACGCAGTATTTT.

The chain carries TRBV15 and TRBJ1-1; TRBD1 matches at 8 bases. Germline loops: CDR1 LNHNV, CDR2 YYDKDF (reference sequence). This CDR3 has 14 residues. V was pared by 4 bases and J by 5 bases, with 6 bases of the junction left unmatched. The CDR3 spells CATSTTGGGTEAFF. The CDR3 DNA is TGTGCCACCAGCACCACAGGGGGGGGGACTGAAGCTTTCTTT.

The rearrangement uses TRBV28 and TRBJ1-1; TRBD1 agrees at 7 bases. This CDR3 comprises 13 residues. V trimming: 4 bases; J trimming: 8 bases; junction bases outside the gene matches: 7. CDR1 is MDHEN and CDR2 is SYDVKM in the germline V gene. The DNA of the CDR3 is TGTGCCAGCAGTTCCACAGGGGAGAGGGAAGCTTTCTTT. Translated, it gives CASSSTGEREAFF.

The CDR3, as DNA: TGCGCCAGCAGCCAAGTGAGTCGGAACTATGGCTACACCTTC. Amino acid sequence: CASSQVSRNYGYTF. The gene calls are TRBV4-1 and TRBJ1-2; D remains unclear. Germline V gives CDR1 MGHRA, CDR2 YSYEKL. Trimming stripped 1 base from V and 2 bases from J, with 8 bases between. The CDR3 is 14 amino acids.

This chain joins TRBV29-1 and TRBJ1-1; weak D call: TRBD1 (5 bases). Germline V gene data show CDR1 as SQVTM and CDR2 as ANQGSEA. The length of the CDR3 is 13 residues. V was trimmed by 6 bases and J by 1 base, leaving 12 bases between them. For the CDR3, the DNA is TGCAGCGTCCGTGCGGGGGGGAACACTGAAGCTTTCTTT. Encoded protein: CSVRAGGNTEAFF.